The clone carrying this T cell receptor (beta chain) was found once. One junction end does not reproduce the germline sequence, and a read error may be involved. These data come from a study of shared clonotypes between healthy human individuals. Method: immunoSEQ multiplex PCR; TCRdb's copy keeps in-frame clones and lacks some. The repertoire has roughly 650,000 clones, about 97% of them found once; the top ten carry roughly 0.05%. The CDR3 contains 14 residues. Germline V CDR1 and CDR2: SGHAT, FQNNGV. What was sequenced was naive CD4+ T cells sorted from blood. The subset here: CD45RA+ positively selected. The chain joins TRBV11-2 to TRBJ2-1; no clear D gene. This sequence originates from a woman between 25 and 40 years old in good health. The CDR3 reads CASSLEADYNEQFF. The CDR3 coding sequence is TGTGCCAGCAGCCTAGAGGCGGACTACAATGAGCAGTTCTTC.